This T cell receptor beta chain was recovered during a study of siplizumab effects on memory and regulatory T cells. Germline-derived CDR1 and CDR2 are LGHNT and FRNRAP. Trimming removed 5 bases at V and 0 bases at J, with 17 bases between. The CDR3 is 16 amino acids. Measured with immunoSEQ multiplex PCR; TCRdb has only the in-frame clones, and not every one. Seen here are over 100,000 clones, roughly nine tenths observed once, and the top ten hold approximately 0.73%. This clonotype originated in a human donor in good health. The sequencing sample was made of Tregs sorted from blood. The chain couples TRBV12-5 to TRBJ2-7; possibly TRBD1 for D (6 bases). CDR3 DNA: TGTGCTAGTGGTACTGCCCCAGGGGTCCTCTCCTACGAGCAGTACTTC. Translation: CASGTAPGVLSYEQYF.